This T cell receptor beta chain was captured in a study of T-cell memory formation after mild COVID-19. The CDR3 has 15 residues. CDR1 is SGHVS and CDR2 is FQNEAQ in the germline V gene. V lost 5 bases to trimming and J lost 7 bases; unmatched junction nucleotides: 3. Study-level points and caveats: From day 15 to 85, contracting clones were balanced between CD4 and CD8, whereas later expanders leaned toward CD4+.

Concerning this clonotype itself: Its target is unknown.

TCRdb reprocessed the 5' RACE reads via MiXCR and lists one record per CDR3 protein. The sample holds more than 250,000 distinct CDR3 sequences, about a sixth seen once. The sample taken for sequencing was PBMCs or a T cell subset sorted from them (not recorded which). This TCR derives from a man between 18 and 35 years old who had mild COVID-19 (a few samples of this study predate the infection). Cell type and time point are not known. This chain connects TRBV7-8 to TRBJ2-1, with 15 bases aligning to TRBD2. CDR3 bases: TGTGCCAGCAGCGCCGGGACTAGCGGGGGGAATGAGCAGTTCTTC. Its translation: CASSAGTSGGNEQFF.